One sample yielded the 14 T cell receptor beta chains listed below, sequenced in a study of blood T cells in healthy people across ages. Using a J-beta primer mix together with a sample-barcoded 5' primer, a second PCR was run for about 7 to 12 cycles. Using its own MiXCR run on the 5' RACE reads, TCRdb lists one record per CDR3 protein. The table includes 2 million or so distinct CDR3 sequences, about 50% detected once. The specimen sequenced was blood. The source is a woman in her thirties or forties in good health.

This chain uses TRBV20-1 with TRBJ2-5; 10 bases map to TRBD2. Germline trimming cut 3 bases from V and 0 bases from J; bases unmatched to any gene: 13. The V gene's germline CDR1 is DFQATT and CDR2 SNEGSKA (reference sequence). CDR3 length: 18 residues. CDR3: CSARRLFRLAGDQETQYF. In DNA form, the CDR3 reads TGCAGTGCTAGGAGGCTATTCAGGCTAGCGGGGGACCAAGAGACCCAGTACTTC.

The chain employs TRBV2 and TRBJ2-5; 11 nucleotides agree with TRBD2. The end of the DNA fits TRBJ2-7 better, so the J call may be wrong. The germline V gene encodes CDR1 SNHLY and CDR2 FYNNEI. This CDR3 has 15 amino acids. CDR3 residues: CASSTPPSGGYEQYF. Here the CDR3 DNA reads TGTGCCAGCAGTACCCCACCTAGCGGGGGGTACGAGCAGTACTTC.

The V call is TRBV9, the J call TRBJ2-3, with D unresolved. The CDR3 runs to 15 residues. V was cut by 4 bases and J by 5 bases, with 17 bases left in between. CDR1 and CDR2 from the germline V gene are SGDLS and YYNGEE. The CDR3 reads CASSPRSDGLDTQYF. Here the CDR3 DNA reads TGTGCCAGCAGCCCCAGATCGGATGGTTTAGATACGCAGTATTTT. Drawing the rest from reference TRBV9 and TRBJ2-3, the complete variable domain is DSGVTQTPKHLITATGQRVTLRCSPRSGDLSVYWYQQSLDQGLQFLIQYYNGEERAKGNILERFSAQQFPDLHSELNLSSLELGDSALYFCASSPRSDGLDTQYFGPGTRLTVL.

This clonotype was counted only a few times. The rearrangement links TRBV6-5 to TRBJ1-2; D unclear. The CDR3 length is 18 residues. V was pared by 0 bases and J by 2 bases, with 19 bases between. Germline loops: CDR1 MNHEY, CDR2 SVGAGI. CDR3 amino acids: CASSYSKDVEVNNYGYTF. CDR3 nucleotide sequence: TGTGCCAGCAGTTACTCGAAGGACGTGGAGGTGAACAACTATGGCTACACCTTC.

V is TRBV6-5 and J is TRBJ1-2, with TRBD1 identical over 9 bases. The CDR3 covers 15 residues. Germline V gene lookup returns CDR1 MNHEY and CDR2 SVGAGI. CDR3 protein: CTLPGTGYLNYGYTF. The CDR3 DNA reads as TGTACTCTACCCGGGACAGGGTACCTTAACTATGGCTACACCTTC.

This sequence joins TRBV5-4 and TRBJ1-2; 8 positions match TRBD1. The CDR3 is made up of 15 amino acids. Per germline, CDR1 SGHNT and CDR2 YYREEE (reference sequence). V was clipped by 0 bases and J by 6 bases; unmatched bases: 7. The CDR3: CASSLEDRELNGYTF. The CDR3 DNA reads as TGTGCCAGCAGCTTGGAGGACAGGGAATTGAATGGCTACACCTTC.

The chain employs TRBV28 and TRBJ2-3; 8 bases fit TRBD2. Germline-derived CDR1 and CDR2 are MDHEN and SYDVKM. Losses at the gene ends were 8 bases for V and 0 bases for J; bases not matched to a gene: 7. The CDR3 has 15 amino acids. The DNA of the CDR3 is TGTGCCAGCCGAATGGAGCGGGGGAGCACAGATACGCAGTATTTT. Protein sequence: CASRMERGSTDTQYF.

This clonotype was seen once. The chain joins TRBV6-2 or TRBV6-3 to TRBJ2-7; 10 bases align to TRBD2. The CDR3 runs 12 residues. Trimming at V came to 0 bases and at J to 12 bases, leaving 2 bases not matched to a gene. Germline CDR1 reads MNHEY; CDR2 reads SVGEGT. The CDR3 is CASSYSGLALYF. The CDR3 DNA reads as TGTGCCAGCAGTTACTCGGGACTAGCGCTGTACTTC.

The V call is TRBV12-3 or TRBV12-4, the J call TRBJ2-3; 16 positions match TRBD2. V was clipped by 5 bases and J by 4 bases; unmatched bases: 6. This CDR3 spans 17 amino acids. CDR3 amino acids: CASSLGLAGGNADTQYF. In DNA, the CDR3 is TGTGCCAGCAGTCTGGGACTAGCGGGAGGGAACGCAGATACGCAGTATTTT.

V gene TRBV4-1 combines with J gene TRBJ1-2; 10 positions match TRBD1. The CDR3 totals 16 residues. Germline CDR1 is MGHRA and CDR2 is YSYEKL. The ends lost 3 bases at V and 4 bases at J; junction bases unmatched: 8. The CDR3 region has the DNA TGCGCCAGCAGCCAGGCCCCGGGACAGGGGACCTATGGCTACACCTTC. This gives the protein CASSQAPGQGTYGYTF.

The chain couples TRBV21-1 to TRBJ2-3. TRBV21-1 has pseudogene status. The CDR3 has 17 residues. As DNA, the CDR3 is TGTGCCAGCAGCAATTACGAAATCGGCAGGACCACAGATACGCAGTATTTT. This encodes CASSNYEIGRTTDTQYF.

This clonotype has more than one count but fewer than ten. The chain has TRBV4-3 and TRBJ2-7; no definite D call. This CDR3 has 14 amino acids. Germline V lookup: CDR1 LGHNA, CDR2 YSLEER. V was trimmed by 4 bases and J by 5 bases, leaving 15 bases between them. DNA of the CDR3: TGCGCCAGCAGCCCATCTTGGGAATCCCACGAGCAGTACTTC. Translating gives CASSPSWESHEQYF.

The chain uses TRBV28 and TRBJ2-7; the match to TRBD1 covers 7 bases. This CDR3 contains 15 residues. With V trimmed by 6 bases and J by 3 bases, 11 bases remained unmatched. Germline CDR1 and CDR2: MDHEN and SYDVKM. The CDR3 sequence is CASRGHRDRLYEQYF. The CDR3 bases are TGTGCCAGCAGAGGCCACCGGGACAGACTCTACGAGCAGTACTTC.

The V call is TRBV20-1, the J call TRBJ1-6; TRBD1 is a possible D gene (6 bases). V was pared by 6 bases and J by 0 bases, with 12 bases between. The germline V gene has CDR1 DFQATT and CDR2 SNEGSKA (reference sequence). The CDR3 has 15 amino acids. CDR3 in DNA: TGCAGTGCAAGACCAGGGGCCTCCTATAATTCACCCCTCCACTTT. This sequence encodes CSARPGASYNSPLHF.